This T cell receptor beta chain was sequenced during a study of blood T cell repertoires in COVID-19. Some clones are missing from TCRdb's copy, which holds only in-frame ones; the method was immunoSEQ multiplex PCR. The sample has 180,000 or so clones; more than 80% are singletons. V lost 3 bases and J 0 bases, leaving 5 bases between the germline ends. The germline V gene has CDR1 SGHTA and CDR2 FQGTGA. The CDR3 contains 14 residues. Sequencing was carried out using peripheral blood. This TCR derives from a woman aged 55-70 years with acute or convalescent COVID-19. The chain links TRBV7-3 to TRBJ2-2; D unresolved. CDR3: CASSFSANTGELFF. The CDR3 region has the DNA TGTGCCAGCAGCTTCTCAGCGAACACCGGGGAGCTGTTTTTT.